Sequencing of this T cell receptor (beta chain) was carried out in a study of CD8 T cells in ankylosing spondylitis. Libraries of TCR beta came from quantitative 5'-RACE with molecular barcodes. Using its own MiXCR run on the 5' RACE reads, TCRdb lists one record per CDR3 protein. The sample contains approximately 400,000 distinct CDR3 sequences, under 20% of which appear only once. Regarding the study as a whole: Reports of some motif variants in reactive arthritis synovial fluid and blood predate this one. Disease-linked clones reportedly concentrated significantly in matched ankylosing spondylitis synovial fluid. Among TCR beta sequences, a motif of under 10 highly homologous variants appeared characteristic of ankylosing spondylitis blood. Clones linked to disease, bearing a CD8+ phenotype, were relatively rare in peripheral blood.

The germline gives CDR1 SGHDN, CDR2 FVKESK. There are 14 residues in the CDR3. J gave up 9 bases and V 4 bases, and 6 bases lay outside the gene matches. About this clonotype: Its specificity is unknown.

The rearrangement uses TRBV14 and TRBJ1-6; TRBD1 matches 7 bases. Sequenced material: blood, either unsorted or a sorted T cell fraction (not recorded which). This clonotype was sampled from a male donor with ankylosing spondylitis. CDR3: CASSPDRVISPLHF. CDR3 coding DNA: TGTGCCAGCAGCCCCGACAGGGTGATTTCACCCCTCCACTTT.